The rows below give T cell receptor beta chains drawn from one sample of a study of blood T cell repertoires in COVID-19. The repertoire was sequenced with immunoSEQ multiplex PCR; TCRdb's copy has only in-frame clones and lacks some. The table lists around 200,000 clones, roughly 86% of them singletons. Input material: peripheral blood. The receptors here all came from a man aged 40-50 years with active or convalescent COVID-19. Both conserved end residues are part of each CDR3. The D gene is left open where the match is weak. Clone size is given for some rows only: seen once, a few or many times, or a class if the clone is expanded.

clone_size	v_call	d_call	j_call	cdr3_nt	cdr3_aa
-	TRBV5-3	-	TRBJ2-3	TGTGCCAGAAGCTTGAGTGGTTGTCAGGTAACAGATACGCAGTATTTT	CARSLSGCQVTDTQYF
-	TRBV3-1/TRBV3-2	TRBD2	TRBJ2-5	TGTGCCAGCAGCCAAGCGGCGGGTACTAGCGTTGAAGAGACCCAGTACTTC	CASSQAAGTSVEETQYF
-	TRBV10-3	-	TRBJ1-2	TGTGCCATCAGTGAGGTGGAGGGAGGCTACACCTTC	CAISEVEGGYTF
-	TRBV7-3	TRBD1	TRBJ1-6	TGTGCCAGCAGCTTATGGGGGACAGCTAATTCACCCCTCCACTTT	CASSLWGTANSPLHF
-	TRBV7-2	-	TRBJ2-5	TGTGCCAGCAGCTTAGGAACTCAGGGGAGTGGGGGGACCCAGTACTTC	CASSLGTQGSGGTQYF
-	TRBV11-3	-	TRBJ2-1	TGTGCCAGCAGCGCTACCAGGGATGGTGAGCAGTTCTTC	CASSATRDGEQFF
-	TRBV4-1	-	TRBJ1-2	TGCGCCAGCAGCCAAGCTTCAGGGCAACCCTATGGCTACACCTTC	CASSQASGQPYGYTF
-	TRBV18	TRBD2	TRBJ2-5	TGTGCCAGCTCACCCCGGACTAGCGGACAAGAGACCCAGTACTTC	CASSPRTSGQETQYF
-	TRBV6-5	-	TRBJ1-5	TGTGCCATTCGGGGGGCGCGTCAGCCCCAGCATTTT	CAIRGARQPQHF
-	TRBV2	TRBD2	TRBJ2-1	TGTGCCAGCGGCCCGTCGGGGCTAGCGGGGAAGGGAGAGCAGTTCTTC	CASGPSGLAGKGEQFF
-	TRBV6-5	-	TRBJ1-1	TGTGCCAGCAGTTACGGTACTAAGGGGGACACTGAAGCTTTCTTT	CASSYGTKGDTEAFF
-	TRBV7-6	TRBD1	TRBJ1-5	TGTGCCAGCAGTCCTGGTATGGGACAGGGGCCTCAGCCCCAGCATTTT	CASSPGMGQGPQPQHF
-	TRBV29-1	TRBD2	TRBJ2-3	TGCAGCGTTGACGGCGGGGGGGCGACAGATACGCAGTATTTT	CSVDGGGATDTQYF
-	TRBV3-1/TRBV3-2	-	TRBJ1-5	TGTGCCAGCAGCCAAGCGGGGTATCAGCCCCAGCATTTT	CASSQAGYQPQHF
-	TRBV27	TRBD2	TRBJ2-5	TGTGCCAGCACCGCTAGCGGGGGAGAGACCCAGTACTTC	CASTASGGETQYF
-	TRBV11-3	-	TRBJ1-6	TGTGCCAGCAGCTTGTCCGGGGGGCAGAATTCACCCCTCCACTTT	CASSLSGGQNSPLHF
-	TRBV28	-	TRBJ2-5	TGTGCCAGCAGTCCATGGGGGACAACCCAAGAGACCCAGTACTTC	CASSPWGTTQETQYF
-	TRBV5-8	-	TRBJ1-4	TGTGCCAGCAGCTTGGCGCAGGGGACCGAAAAACTGTTTTTT	CASSLAQGTEKLFF
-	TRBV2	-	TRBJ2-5	TGTGCCAGCAGCCCGACGGCGGCTAGAGAGACCCAGTACTTC	CASSPTAARETQYF
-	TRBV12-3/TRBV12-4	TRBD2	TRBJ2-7	TGTGCCAGCAGGAGCGGGGGGCCCACTGAGCAGTACTTC	CASRSGGPTEQYF
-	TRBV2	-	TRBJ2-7	TGTGCCAGCAGAAGGACAGCAAGCTCCTACGAGCAGTACTTC	CASRRTASSYEQYF
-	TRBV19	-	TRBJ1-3	TGTGCCACTCAACGGGCTGGAAACACCATATATTTT	CATQRAGNTIYF
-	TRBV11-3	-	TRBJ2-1	TGTGCCAGCAGCTTATTCAGTGGCTTGCTGAATGAGCAGTTCTTC	CASSLFSGLLNEQFF
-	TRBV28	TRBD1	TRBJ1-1	TGTGCCAGCAGTTCACCAGGGGGCAAGGACACTGAAGCTTTCTTT	CASSSPGGKDTEAFF
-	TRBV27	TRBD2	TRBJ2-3	TGTGCCAGCAGCCCCCTCGGCGGGGGGGCCGAAGATACGCAGTATTTT	CASSPLGGGAEDTQYF
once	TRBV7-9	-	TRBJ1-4	TGTGCCAGCAGCATGAAACTGGGGCCTGAAAAACTGTTTTTT	CASSMKLGPEKLFF
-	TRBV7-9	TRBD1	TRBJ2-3	TGTGCCAGCAGCCACAGGGGGGGCACAGATACGCAGTATTTT	CASSHRGGTDTQYF
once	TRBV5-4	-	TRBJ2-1	TGTGCCAGCACCCGTCCAGCGGACAATGAGCAGTTCTTC	CASTRPADNEQFF
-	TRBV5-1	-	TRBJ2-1	TGCGCCAGCGGCGACAGTTCCTCCTACAATGAGCAGTTCTTC	CASGDSSSYNEQFF
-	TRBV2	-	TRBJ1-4	TGTGCCAGCATGCCCTCCGCAGGTGCCTATGAAAAACTGTTTTTT	CASMPSAGAYEKLFF
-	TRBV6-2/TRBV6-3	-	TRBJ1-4	TGTGCCAGCAGTGATACAGGGCTGGGAGCAACTAATGAAAAACTGTTTTTT	CASSDTGLGATNEKLFF
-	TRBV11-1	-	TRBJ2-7	TGTGCCAGCAGCTTAACTTTTGACGAGCAGTACTTC	CASSLTFDEQYF
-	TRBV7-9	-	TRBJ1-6	TGTGCCAGCAGCTCCGGGGGGCTCTCACCCCTCCACTTT	CASSSGGLSPLHF
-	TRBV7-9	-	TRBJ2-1	TGTGCCAGCAGCTCCGGGACATCCCTGTTCTTC	CASSSGTSLFF
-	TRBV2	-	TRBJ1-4	TGTGCCAGCGAGCAGGGCATTAATGAAAAACTGTTTTTT	CASEQGINEKLFF
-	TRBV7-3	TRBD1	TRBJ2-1	TGTGCCAGCAGCTTTGGGACAGGGAGTAATGAGCAGTTCTTC	CASSFGTGSNEQFF
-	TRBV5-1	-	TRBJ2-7	TGCGCCAGCAGCTCGGGAGTCGAGTTATACGAGCAGTACTTC	CASSSGVELYEQYF
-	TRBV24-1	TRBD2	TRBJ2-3	TGTGCCACAGCCACTAGCGGGGCCACAGATACGCAGTATTTT	CATATSGATDTQYF
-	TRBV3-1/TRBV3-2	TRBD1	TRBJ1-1	TGTGCCAGCAGCCAAGAAGGTCTGGACAGGGTATCTTCTGAAGCTTTCTTT	CASSQEGLDRVSSEAFF
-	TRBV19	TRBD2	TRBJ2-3	TGTGCCAGTAGTATAGCTAGCGGGGGGGCCCTAAGCACAGATACGCAGTATTTT	CASSIASGGALSTDTQYF
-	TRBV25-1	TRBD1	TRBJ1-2	TGTGCCAGCAGTTATACAGGGGGCTGGGGCTACACCTTC	CASSYTGGWGYTF
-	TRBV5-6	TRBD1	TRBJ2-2	TGTGCCAGCAGCTTCAGGACAGGGGTGAACACCGGGGAGCTGTTTTTT	CASSFRTGVNTGELFF
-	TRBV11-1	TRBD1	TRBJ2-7	TGTGCCAGCGGCGGACAGGGGCCGGGAGTAGAGCAGTACTTC	CASGGQGPGVEQYF
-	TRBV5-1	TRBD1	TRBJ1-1	TGCGCCAGCAGCCGCAGTGGGGACAGGGGGCCGAGAACTGAAGCTTTCTTT	CASSRSGDRGPRTEAFF
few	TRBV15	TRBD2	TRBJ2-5	TGTGCCACCAGCAAGGGGACTAGCGAAGAGACCCAGTACTTC	CATSKGTSEETQYF
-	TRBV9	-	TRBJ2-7	TGTGCCAGCAGCGTAGGTGTAGGGGCTGGATACGAGCAGTACTTC	CASSVGVGAGYEQYF
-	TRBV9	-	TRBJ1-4	TGTGCCAGCAGCGTCGGGGGTGACGGTGAAAAACTGTTTTTT	CASSVGGDGEKLFF
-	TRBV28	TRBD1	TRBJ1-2	TGTGCCTTACAACCGGGACAGGGGTATGGCTACACCTTC	CALQPGQGYGYTF